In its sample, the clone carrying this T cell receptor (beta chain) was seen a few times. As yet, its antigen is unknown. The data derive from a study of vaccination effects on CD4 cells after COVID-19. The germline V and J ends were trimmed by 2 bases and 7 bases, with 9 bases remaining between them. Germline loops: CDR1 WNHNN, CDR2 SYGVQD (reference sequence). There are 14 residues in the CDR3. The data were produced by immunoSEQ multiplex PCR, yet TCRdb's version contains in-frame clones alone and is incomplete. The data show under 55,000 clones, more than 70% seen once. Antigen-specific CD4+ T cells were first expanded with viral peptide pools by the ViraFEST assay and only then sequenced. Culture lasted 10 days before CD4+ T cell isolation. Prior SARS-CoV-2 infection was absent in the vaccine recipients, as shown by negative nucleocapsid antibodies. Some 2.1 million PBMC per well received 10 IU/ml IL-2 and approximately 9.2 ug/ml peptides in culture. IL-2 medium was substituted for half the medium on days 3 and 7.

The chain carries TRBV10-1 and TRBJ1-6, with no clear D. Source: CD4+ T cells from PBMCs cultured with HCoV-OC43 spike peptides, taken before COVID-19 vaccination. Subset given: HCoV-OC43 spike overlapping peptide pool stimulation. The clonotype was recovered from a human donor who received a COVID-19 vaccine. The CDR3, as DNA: TGCGCCAGCAGTGAGGGCTCCGCAAATTCACCCCTCCACTTT. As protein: CASSEGSANSPLHF.